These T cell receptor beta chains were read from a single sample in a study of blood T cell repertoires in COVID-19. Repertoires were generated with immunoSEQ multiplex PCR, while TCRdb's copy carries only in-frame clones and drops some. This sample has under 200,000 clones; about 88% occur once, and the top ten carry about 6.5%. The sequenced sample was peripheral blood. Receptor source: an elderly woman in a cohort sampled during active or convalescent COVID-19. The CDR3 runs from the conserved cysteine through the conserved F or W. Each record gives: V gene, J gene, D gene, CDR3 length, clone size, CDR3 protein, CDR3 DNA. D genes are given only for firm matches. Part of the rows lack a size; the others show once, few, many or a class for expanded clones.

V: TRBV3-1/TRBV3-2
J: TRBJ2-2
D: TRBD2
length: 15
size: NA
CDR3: CASSDPSGGGRELFF
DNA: TGTGCCAGCAGCGATCCTAGCGGGGGGGGTCGGGAGCTGTTTTTT

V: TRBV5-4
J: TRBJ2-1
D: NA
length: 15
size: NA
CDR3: CASNVLGGSYNEQFF
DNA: TGTGCCAGCAACGTCCTCGGGGGTTCCTACAATGAGCAGTTCTTC

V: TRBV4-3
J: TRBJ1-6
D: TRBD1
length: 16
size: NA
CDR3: CASSQTVGQGNSPLHF
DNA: TGCGCCAGCAGCCAAACCGTGGGACAGGGGAATTCACCCCTCCACTTT

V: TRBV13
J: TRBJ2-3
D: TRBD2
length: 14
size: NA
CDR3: CASSLSGATDTQYF
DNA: TGTGCCAGCAGCCTCAGCGGGGCCACAGATACGCAGTATTTT

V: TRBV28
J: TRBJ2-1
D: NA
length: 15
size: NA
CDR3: CASSSLTRGRDEQFF
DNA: TGTGCCAGCAGCTCTTTAACACGGGGTAGGGATGAGCAGTTCTTC

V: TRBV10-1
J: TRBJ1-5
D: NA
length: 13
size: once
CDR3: CASSEGRTQPQHF
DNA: TGCGCCAGCAGTGAAGGGAGGACTCAGCCCCAGCATTTT

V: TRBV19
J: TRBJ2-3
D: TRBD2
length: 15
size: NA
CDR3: CASSLRLAGTDTQYF
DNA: TGTGCCAGTAGTTTGCGACTAGCGGGCACAGATACGCAGTATTTT

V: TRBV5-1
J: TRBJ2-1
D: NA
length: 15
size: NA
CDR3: CASSPVADSYNEQFF
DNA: TGCGCCAGCAGCCCCGTAGCGGATTCCTACAATGAGCAGTTCTTC

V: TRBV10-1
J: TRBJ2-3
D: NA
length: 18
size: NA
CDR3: CASSGRPGESLYTDTQYF
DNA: TGCGCCAGCAGTGGACGTCCGGGGGAGTCCCTTTACACAGATACGCAGTATTTT

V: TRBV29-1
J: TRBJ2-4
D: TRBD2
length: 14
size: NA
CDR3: CSVVSSGRSNIQYF
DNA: TGCAGCGTTGTTTCTAGCGGGAGGTCAAACATTCAGTACTTC

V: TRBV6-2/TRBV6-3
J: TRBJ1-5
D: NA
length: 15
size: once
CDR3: CASSYRGYGNQPQHF
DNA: TGTGCCAGCAGTTACCGGGGTTATGGCAATCAGCCCCAGCATTTT

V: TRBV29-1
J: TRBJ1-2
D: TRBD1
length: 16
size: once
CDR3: CSVSGTGKRTNYGYTF
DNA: TGCAGCGTCAGCGGGACAGGGAAAAGAACTAACTATGGCTACACCTTC

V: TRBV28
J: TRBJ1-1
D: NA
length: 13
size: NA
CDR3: CASSAPGDTEAFF
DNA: TGTGCCAGCAGTGCTCCAGGGGACACTGAAGCTTTCTTT

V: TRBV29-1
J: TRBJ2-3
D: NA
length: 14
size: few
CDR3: CSVVLAGVRYTQYF
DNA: TGCAGCGTCGTACTAGCTGGAGTTCGATATACGCAGTATTTT

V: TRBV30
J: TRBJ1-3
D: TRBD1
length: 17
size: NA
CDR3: CAWTPRYRGPSGNTIYF
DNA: TGTGCCTGGACCCCCCGATACAGGGGGCCCTCTGGAAACACCATATATTTT

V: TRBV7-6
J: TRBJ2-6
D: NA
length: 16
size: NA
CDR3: CASSSDTVSGANVLTF
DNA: TGTGCCAGCAGCTCGGACACTGTCTCTGGGGCCAACGTCCTGACTTTC

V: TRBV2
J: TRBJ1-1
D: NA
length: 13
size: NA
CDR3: CASSDDTFTEAFF
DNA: TGTGCCAGCAGTGACGACACCTTCACTGAAGCTTTCTTT

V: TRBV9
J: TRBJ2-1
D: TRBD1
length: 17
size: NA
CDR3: CASSVAPGQGFLNEQFF
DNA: TGTGCCAGCAGCGTCGCACCGGGACAGGGTTTCCTCAATGAGCAGTTCTTC

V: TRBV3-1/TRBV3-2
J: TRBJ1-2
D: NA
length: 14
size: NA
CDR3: CASSQSSGWYGYTF
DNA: TGTGCCAGCAGCCAGTCCTCGGGGTGGTATGGCTACACCTTC

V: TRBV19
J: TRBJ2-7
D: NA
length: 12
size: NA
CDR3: CASSIAGYEQYF
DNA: TGTGCCAGTAGTATAGCAGGTTACGAGCAGTACTTC

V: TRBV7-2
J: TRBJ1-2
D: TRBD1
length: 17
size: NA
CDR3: CASSLASGTAANYGYTF
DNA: TGTGCCAGCAGCTTAGCGTCCGGGACAGCAGCGAACTATGGCTACACCTTC

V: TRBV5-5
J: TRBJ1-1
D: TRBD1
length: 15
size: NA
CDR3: CASSLPRTGGSEAFF
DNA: TGTGCCAGCAGCTTACCCCGGACAGGGGGATCTGAAGCTTTCTTT

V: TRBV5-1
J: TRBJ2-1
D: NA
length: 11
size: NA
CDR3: CASSLGLWEFF
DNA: TGCGCCAGCAGCTTGGGACTTTGGGAGTTCTTC

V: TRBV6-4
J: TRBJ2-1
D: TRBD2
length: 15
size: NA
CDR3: CASSAGAGGVYEQFF
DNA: TGTGCCAGCAGTGCTGGTGCGGGAGGGGTCTATGAGCAGTTCTTC

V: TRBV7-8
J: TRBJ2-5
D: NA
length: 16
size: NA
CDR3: CASSLGQGFSGGTQYF
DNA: TGTGCCAGCAGCTTAGGACAGGGCTTTTCCGGGGGGACCCAGTACTTC

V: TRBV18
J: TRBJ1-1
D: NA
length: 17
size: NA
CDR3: CASSPFVRSGMNTEAFF
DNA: TGTGCCAGCTCACCATTCGTGAGGTCGGGTATGAACACTGAAGCTTTCTTT

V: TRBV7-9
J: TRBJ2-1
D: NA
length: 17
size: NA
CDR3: CASSLSLTGVGTEEQFF
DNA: TGTGCCAGCAGCCTAAGCCTGACGGGAGTGGGCACAGAGGAGCAGTTCTTC

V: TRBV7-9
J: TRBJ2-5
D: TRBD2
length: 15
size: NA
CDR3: CAGSSVELAEETQYF
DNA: TGTGCCGGCTCGAGTGTCGAACTAGCGGAGGAGACCCAGTACTTC

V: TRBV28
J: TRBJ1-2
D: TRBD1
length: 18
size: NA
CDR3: CASSTLDRDSSINYGYTF
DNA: TGTGCCAGCAGTACCCTAGACCGGGACAGCTCAATTAACTATGGCTACACCTTC

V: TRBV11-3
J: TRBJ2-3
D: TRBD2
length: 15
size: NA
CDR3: CASSVTSVVADTQYF
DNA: TGTGCCAGCAGCGTAACTAGCGTCGTAGCAGATACGCAGTATTTT

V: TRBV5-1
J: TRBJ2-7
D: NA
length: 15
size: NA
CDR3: CASSLASGGRYEQYF
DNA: TGCGCCAGCAGCTTGGCTTCCGGGGGGCGGTACGAGCAGTACTTC

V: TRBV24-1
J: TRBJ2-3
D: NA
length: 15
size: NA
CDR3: CATSDATGVLDTQYF
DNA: TGTGCCACCAGTGATGCGACGGGGGTTCTAGATACGCAGTATTTT

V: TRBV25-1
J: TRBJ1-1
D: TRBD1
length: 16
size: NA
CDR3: CASRAGTGALNTEAFF
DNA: TGTGCCAGCAGAGCCGGGACAGGGGCCTTGAACACTGAAGCTTTCTTT

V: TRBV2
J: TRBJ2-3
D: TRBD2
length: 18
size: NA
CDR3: CASRRGLAGARYTDTQYF
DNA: TGTGCCAGCAGGCGGGGTTTAGCGGGGGCCCGCTACACAGATACGCAGTATTTT

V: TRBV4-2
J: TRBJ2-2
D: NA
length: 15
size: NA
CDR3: CASSQDDRDTGELFF
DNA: TGTGCCAGCAGCCAAGACGACCGGGACACCGGGGAGCTGTTTTTT

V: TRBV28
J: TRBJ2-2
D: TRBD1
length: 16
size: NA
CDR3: CASSLTGGFDTGELFF
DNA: TGTGCCAGCAGTTTAACAGGGGGCTTTGACACCGGGGAGCTGTTTTTT

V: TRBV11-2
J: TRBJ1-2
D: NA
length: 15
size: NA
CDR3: CASSGFQGINYGYTF
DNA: TGTGCCAGCAGCGGCTTCCAGGGAATTAACTATGGCTACACCTTC

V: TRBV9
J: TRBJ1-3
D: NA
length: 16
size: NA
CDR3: CASSVDGTFSGNTIYF
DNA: TGTGCCAGCAGCGTAGATGGGACTTTCTCTGGAAACACCATATATTTT

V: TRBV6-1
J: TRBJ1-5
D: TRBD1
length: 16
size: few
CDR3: CASSETRQGKYQPQHF
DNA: TGTGCCAGCAGTGAAACAAGACAGGGCAAGTATCAGCCCCAGCATTTT

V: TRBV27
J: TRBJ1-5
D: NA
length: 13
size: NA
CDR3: CASSLQGPQPQHF
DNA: TGTGCCAGCAGTTTGCAGGGGCCTCAGCCCCAGCATTTT

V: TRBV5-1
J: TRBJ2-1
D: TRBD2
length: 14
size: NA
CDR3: CASSLRLAGAEQFF
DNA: TGCGCCAGCAGCTTGAGGTTAGCGGGGGCTGAGCAGTTCTTC

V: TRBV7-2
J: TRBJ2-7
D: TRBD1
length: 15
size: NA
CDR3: CASSPRDRWDDEQYF
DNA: TGTGCCAGCAGCCCCCGGGACAGGTGGGACGACGAGCAGTACTTC

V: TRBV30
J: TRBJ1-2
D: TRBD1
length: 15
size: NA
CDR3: CAWTTTGQGIGGYTF
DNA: TGTGCCTGGACAACTACTGGACAGGGGATAGGTGGCTACACCTTC

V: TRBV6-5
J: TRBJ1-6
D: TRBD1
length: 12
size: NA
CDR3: CASTEGAEALHF
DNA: TGTGCCAGCACCGAGGGGGCAGAGGCCCTCCACTTT

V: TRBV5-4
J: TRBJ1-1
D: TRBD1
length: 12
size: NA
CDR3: CASSRTTGKAFF
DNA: TGTGCCAGCAGCCGAACGACAGGGAAAGCTTTCTTT

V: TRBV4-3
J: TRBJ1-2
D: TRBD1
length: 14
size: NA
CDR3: CASSQDNWTGGYTF
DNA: TGCGCCAGCAGCCAAGATAATTGGACAGGTGGCTACACCTTC

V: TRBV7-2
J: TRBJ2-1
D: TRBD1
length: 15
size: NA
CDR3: CASSSDRESGNEQFF
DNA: TGTGCCAGCAGTTCCGACAGGGAATCGGGCAATGAGCAGTTCTTC

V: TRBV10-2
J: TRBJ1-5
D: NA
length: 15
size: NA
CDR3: CASSEWEGGNQPQHF
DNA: TGCGCCAGCAGTGAGTGGGAGGGGGGCAATCAGCCCCAGCATTTT

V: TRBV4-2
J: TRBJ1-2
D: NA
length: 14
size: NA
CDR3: CASSQERVNYGYTF
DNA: TGTGCCAGCAGCCAAGAAAGAGTTAACTATGGCTACACCTTC

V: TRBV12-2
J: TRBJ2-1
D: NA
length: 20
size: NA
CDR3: CASPAYIGRAGIRSYNEQFF
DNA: TGTGCAAGTCCCGCTTATATCGGTAGGGCGGGGATACGCTCCTACAATGAGCAGTTCTTC

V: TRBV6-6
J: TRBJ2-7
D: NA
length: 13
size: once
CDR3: CASTKSGVTRLVF
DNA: TGTGCCAGCACAAAAAGTGGTGTAACTAGGCTCGTCTTC

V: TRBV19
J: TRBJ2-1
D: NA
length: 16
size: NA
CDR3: CASIPGGGSRYNEQFF
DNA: TGTGCCAGTATCCCCGGGGGCGGGAGCCGTTACAATGAGCAGTTCTTC

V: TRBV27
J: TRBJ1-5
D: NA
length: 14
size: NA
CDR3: CASSFGAYKETQHF
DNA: TGTGCCAGCAGTTTTGGAGCTTATAAGGAAACTCAGCATTTT

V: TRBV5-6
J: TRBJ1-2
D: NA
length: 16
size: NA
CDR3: CASSWYHGEGGYGYTF
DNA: TGTGCCAGCAGCTGGTATCACGGCGAGGGCGGCTATGGCTACACCTTC

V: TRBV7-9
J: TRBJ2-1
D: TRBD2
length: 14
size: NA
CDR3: CASSFPGLVDEQFF
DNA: TGTGCCAGCAGCTTCCCTGGACTAGTTGATGAGCAGTTCTTC

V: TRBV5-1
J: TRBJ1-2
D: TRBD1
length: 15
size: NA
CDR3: CASSLEKGGIGGYTF
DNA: TGCGCCAGCAGCTTGGAAAAAGGGGGCATCGGTGGCTACACCTTC

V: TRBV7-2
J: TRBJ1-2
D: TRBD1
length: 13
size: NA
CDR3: CASSLDRDGGYTF
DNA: TGTGCCAGCAGTCTAGACAGGGATGGTGGCTACACCTTC

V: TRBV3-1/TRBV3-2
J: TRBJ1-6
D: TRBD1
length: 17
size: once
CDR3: CASSGGQGSSYNSPLHF
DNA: TGTGCCAGCAGCGGGGGACAGGGTAGCTCCTATAATTCACCCCTCCACTTT

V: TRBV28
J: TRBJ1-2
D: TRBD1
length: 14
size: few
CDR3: CASSRTGGNYGYTF
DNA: TGTGCCAGCAGTCGGACAGGGGGCAACTATGGCTACACCTTC

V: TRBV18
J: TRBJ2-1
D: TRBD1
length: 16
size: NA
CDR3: CASSPSGQGGHNEQFF
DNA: TGTGCCAGCTCCCCGAGCGGACAGGGAGGCCACAATGAGCAGTTCTTC